This T cell receptor beta chain originates from a study of blood T cell repertoires in COVID-19. The overall study: Some COVID-19 samples were acute and others convalescent; all came from the United States, Italy and Spain.

As processed by the authors: Nucleated cell counts were estimated from reference gene primer amplification. The table came from immunoSEQ multiplex PCR; TCRdb's copy has only in-frame clones and leaves some out. The D gene and trimming were derived from the DNA, and the V and J assignments and clone size from that table. The sample includes about 100,000 clones, about 86% of them seen just once. Germline V CDR1 and CDR2: MGHRA, YSYEKL. Trimming cost V 4 bases and J 7 bases, with 21 bases left between them. The CDR3 consists of 16 residues. The origin of this receptor is a human donor in a cohort sampled during active COVID-19. The chain combines TRBV4-1 with TRBJ2-3, with a tentative D call TRBD2 (6 bases). The sample comprised peripheral blood. The CDR3 sequence: CASSRYLAGGHNTQYF. CDR3 sequence (DNA): TGCGCCAGCAGCCGATACTTAGCAGGAGGGCACAATACGCAGTATTTT.